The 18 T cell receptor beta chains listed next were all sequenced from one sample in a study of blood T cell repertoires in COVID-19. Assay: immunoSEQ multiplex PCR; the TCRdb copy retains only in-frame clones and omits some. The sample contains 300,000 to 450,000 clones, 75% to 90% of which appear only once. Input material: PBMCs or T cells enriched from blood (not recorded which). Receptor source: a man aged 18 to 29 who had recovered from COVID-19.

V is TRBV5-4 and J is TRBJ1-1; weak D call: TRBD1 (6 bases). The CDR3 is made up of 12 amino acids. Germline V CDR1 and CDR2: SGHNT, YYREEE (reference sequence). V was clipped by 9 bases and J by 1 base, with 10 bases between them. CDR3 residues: CAIVQGNTEAFF. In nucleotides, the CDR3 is TGTGCCATCGTACAGGGGAACACTGAAGCTTTCTTT.

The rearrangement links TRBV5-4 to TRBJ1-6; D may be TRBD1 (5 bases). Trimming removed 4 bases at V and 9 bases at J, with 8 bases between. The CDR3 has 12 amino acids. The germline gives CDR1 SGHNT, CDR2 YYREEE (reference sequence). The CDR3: CASSAGISPLHF. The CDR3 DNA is TGTGCCAGCAGCGCAGGGATTTCACCCCTCCACTTT.

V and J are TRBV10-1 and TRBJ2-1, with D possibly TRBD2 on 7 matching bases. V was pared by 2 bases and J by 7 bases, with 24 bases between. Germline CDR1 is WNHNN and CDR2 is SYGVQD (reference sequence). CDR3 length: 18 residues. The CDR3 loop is CASSEAKSWGGDMNEQFF. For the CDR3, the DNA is TGCGCCAGCAGTGAGGCTAAATCATGGGGGGGCGATATGAATGAGCAGTTCTTC.

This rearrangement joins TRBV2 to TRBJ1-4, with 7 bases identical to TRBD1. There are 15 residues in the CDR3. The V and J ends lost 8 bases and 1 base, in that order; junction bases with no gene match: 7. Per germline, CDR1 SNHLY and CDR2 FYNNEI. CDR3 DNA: TGTGCCAGCCGAAAAGGGGGCGTAACTAATGAAAAACTGTTTTTT. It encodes CASRKGGVTNEKLFF.

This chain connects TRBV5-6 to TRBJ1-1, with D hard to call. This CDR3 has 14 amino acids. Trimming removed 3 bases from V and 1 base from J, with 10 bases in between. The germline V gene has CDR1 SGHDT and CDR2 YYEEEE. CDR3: CASSSRRENTEAFF. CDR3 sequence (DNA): TGTGCCAGCAGCTCGCGGCGTGAGAACACTGAAGCTTTCTTT.

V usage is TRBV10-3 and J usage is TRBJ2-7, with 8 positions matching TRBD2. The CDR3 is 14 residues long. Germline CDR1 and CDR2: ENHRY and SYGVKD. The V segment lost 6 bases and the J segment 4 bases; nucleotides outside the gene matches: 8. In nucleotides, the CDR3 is TGTGCCATCAGGTCACTAGCGGCTACATACGAGCAGTACTTC. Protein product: CAIRSLAATYEQYF.

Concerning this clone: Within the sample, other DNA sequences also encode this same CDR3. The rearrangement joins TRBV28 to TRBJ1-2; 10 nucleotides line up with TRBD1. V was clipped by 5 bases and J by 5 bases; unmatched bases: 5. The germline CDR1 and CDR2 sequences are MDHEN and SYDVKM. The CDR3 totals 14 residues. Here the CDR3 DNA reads TGTGCCAGCAGTCCCGGACAGGGGGGGTATGGCTACACCTTC. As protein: CASSPGQGGYGYTF.

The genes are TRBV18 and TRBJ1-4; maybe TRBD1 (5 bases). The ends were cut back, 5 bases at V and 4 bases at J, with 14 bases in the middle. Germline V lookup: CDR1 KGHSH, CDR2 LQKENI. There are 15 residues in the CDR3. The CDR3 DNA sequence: TGTGCCAGCTCAACTACGCAGGGCCTTAATGAAAAACTGTTTTTT. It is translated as CASSTTQGLNEKLFF. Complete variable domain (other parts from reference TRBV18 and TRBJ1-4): NAGVMQNPRHLVRRRGQEARLRCSPMKGHSHVYWYRQLPEEGLKFMVYLQKENIIDESGMPKERFSAEFPKEGPSILRIQQVVRGDSAAYFCASSTTQGLNEKLFFGSGTQLSVL.

CDR3 sequence: CASSRWTGGLTEAFF. The CDR3 DNA is TGTGCCAGCAGTAGATGGACAGGGGGGTTAACTGAAGCTTTCTTT. The V gene is TRBV27, the J gene TRBJ1-1, with 10 bases fitting TRBD1. The V gene's germline CDR1 is MNHEY and CDR2 SMNVEV (reference sequence). The CDR3 is made up of 15 amino acids. V dropped 5 bases and J dropped 5; count of bases not matched to a gene: 8.

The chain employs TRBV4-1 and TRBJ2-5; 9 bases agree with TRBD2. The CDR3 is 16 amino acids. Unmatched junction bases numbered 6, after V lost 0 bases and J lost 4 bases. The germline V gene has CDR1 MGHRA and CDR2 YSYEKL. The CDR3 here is CASSQDWAGGRETQYF. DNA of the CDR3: TGCGCCAGCAGCCAAGATTGGGCGGGGGGGCGAGAGACCCAGTACTTC.

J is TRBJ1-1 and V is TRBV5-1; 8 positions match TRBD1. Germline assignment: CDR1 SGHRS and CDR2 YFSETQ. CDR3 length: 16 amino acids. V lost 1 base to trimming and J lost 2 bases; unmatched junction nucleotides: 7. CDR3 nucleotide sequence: TGCGCCAGCAGCTTGACACAGGGGGTCCCCAACACTGAAGCTTTCTTT. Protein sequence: CASSLTQGVPNTEAFF.

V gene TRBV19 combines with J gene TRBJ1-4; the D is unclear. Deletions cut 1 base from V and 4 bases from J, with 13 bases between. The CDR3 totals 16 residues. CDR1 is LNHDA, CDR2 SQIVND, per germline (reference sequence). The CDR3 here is CASSIVRRNFNEKLFF. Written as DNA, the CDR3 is TGTGCCAGTAGTATAGTAAGGCGGAACTTTAATGAAAAACTGTTTTTT.

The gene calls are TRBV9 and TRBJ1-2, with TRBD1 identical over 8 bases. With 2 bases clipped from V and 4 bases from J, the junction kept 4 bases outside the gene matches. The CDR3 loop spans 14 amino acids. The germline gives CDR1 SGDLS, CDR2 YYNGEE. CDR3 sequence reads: CASSVGQGVYGYTF. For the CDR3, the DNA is TGTGCCAGCAGCGTCGGACAGGGCGTCTATGGCTACACCTTC. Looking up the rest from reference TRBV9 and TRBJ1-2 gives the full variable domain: DSGVTQTPKHLITATGQRVTLRCSPRSGDLSVYWYQQSLDQGLQFLIQYYNGEERAKGNILERFSAQQFPDLHSELNLSSLELGDSALYFCASSVGQGVYGYTFGSGTRLTVV.

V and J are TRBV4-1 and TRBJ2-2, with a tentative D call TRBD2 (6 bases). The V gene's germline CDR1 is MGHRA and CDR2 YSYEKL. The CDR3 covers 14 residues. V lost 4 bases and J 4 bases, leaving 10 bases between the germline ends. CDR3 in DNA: TGCGCCAGCAGCCTGGGGGGAGCCACCGGGGAGCTGTTTTTT. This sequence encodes CASSLGGATGELFF.

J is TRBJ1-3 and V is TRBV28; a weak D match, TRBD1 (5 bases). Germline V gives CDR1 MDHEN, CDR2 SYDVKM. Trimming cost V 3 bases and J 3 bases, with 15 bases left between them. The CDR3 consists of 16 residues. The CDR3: CASSLNLGGSGNTIYF. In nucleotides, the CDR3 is TGTGCCAGCAGTTTGAACCTGGGGGGTAGTGGAAACACCATATATTTT.

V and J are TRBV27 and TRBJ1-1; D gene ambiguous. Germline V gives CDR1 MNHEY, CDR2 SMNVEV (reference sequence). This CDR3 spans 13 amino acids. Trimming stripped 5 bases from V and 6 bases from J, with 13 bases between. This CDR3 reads CASSPSGFSEAFF. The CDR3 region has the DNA TGTGCCAGCAGTCCCTCAGGTTTTTCTGAAGCTTTCTTT.

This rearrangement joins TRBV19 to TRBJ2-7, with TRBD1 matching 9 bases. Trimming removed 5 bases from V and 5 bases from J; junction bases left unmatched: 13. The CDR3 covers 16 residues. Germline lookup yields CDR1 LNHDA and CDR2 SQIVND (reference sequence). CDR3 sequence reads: CASSERQGQGLDEQYF. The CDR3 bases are TGTGCCAGTAGTGAACGTCAGGGACAGGGATTAGACGAGCAGTACTTC.

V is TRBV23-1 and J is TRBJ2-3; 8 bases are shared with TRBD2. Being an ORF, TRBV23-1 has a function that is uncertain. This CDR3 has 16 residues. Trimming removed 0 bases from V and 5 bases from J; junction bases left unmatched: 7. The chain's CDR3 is CASSQSPPGGRDTQYF. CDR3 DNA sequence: TGCGCCAGCAGTCAATCGCCCCCGGGGGGGAGAGATACGCAGTATTTT.